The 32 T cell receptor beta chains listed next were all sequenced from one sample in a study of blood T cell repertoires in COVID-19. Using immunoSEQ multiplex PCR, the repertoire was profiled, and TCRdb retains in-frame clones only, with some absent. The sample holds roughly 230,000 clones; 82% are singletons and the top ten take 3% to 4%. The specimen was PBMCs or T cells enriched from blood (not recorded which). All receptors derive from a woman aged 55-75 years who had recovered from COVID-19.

Here the CDR3 DNA reads TGCGCCAGCAGCCTGACTAGCGGGGGGGGGCAAGATACGCAGTATTTT. Its protein product is CASSLTSGGGQDTQYF. The chain is built from TRBV4-3 and TRBJ2-3, with TRBD2 matching over 14 bases. There are 16 residues in the CDR3. The V gene end was trimmed by 4 bases and the J gene end by 5 bases; junction bases not matched to a gene: 5. Germline CDR1 reads LGHNA; CDR2 reads YSLEER.

The CDR3 nucleotides are TGTGCCAGCTCGAATAGGCGGGGCGGCACAGATACGCAGTATTTT. Translated: CASSNRRGGTDTQYF. The chain couples TRBV5-4 to TRBJ2-3, with D maybe TRBD2 (6 bases). Germline-derived CDR1 and CDR2 are SGHNT and YYREEE (reference sequence). CDR3 length equals 15 residues. V lost 7 bases, J lost 1 base, and 16 bases lay in between.

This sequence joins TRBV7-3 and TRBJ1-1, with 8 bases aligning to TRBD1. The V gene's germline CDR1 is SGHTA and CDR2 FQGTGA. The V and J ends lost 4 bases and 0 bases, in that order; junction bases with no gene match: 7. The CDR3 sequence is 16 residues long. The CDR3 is CASSSGQGGMNTEAFF. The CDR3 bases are TGTGCCAGCAGCTCCGGACAGGGAGGTATGAACACTGAAGCTTTCTTT.

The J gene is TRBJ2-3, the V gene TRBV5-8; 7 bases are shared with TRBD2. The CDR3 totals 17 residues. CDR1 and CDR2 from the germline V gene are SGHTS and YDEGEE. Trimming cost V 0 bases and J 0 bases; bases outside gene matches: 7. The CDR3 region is CASSLGLAHLSTDTQYF. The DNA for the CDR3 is TGTGCCAGCAGCTTGGGACTAGCCCATCTTAGCACAGATACGCAGTATTTT.

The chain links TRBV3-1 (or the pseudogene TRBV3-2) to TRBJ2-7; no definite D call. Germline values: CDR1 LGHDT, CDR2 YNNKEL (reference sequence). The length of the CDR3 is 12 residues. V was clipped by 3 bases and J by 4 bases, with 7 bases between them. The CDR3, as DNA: TGTGCCAGCAGCCATGGAGAATACGAGCAGTACTTC. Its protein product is CASSHGEYEQYF.

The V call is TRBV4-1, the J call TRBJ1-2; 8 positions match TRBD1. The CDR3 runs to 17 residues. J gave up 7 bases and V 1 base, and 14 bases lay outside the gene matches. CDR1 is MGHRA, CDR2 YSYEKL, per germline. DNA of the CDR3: TGCGCCAGCAGCCAAGCCGACAGGGGTTATAGTTTTGTTGGCTACACCTTC. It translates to CASSQADRGYSFVGYTF.

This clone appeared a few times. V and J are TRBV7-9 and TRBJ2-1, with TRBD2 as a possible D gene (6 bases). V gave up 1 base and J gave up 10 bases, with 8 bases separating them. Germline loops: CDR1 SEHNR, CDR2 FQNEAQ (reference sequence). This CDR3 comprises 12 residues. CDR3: CASSLVAGEQFF. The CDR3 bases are TGTGCCAGCAGCTTAGTCGCGGGAGAGCAGTTCTTC.

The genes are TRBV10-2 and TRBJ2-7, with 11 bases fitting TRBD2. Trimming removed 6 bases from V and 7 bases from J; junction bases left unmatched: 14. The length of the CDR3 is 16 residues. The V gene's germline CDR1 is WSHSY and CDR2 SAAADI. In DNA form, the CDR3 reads TGCGCCAGCAGGGTTGGACTAGCGGGTTTGGTGGGGGAGCAGTACTTC. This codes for CASRVGLAGLVGEQYF.

Here the CDR3 DNA reads TGTGCCAGCAGCTTAGACTTCTCTGGAAACACCATATATTTT. This sequence encodes CASSLDFSGNTIYF. The gene calls are TRBV13 and TRBJ1-3; D gene uncertain. The CDR3 is 14 amino acids. V was trimmed by 1 base and J by 0 bases, leaving 4 bases between them. Germline CDR1 PRHDT, CDR2 FYEKMQ (reference sequence).

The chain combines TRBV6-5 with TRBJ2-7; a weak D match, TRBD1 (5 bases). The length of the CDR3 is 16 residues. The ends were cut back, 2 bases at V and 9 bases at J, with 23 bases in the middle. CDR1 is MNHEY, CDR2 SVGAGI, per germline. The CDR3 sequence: CASSYIYQGLYEWQYF. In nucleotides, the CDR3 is TGTGCCAGCAGTTACATCTACCAGGGTCTCTACGAATGGCAGTACTTC.

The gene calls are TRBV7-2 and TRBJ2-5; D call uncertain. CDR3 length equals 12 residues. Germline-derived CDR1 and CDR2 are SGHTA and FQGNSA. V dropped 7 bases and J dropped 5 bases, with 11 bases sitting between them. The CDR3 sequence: CASTPGQETQYF. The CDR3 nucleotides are TGTGCCAGCACCCCGGGTCAGGAGACCCAGTACTTC.

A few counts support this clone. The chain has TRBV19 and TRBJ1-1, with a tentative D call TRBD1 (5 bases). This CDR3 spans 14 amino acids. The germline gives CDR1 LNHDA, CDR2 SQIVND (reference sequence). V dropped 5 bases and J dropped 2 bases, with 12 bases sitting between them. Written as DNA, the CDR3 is TGTGCCAGTAGTCCAGGGATCGCTAACACTGAAGCTTTCTTT. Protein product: CASSPGIANTEAFF. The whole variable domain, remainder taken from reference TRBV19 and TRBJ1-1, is DGGITQSPKYLFRKEGQNVTLSCEQNLNHDAMYWYRQDPGQGLRLIYYSQIVNDFQKGDIAEGYSVSREKKESFPLTVTSAQKNPTAFYLCASSPGIANTEAFFGQGTRLTVV.

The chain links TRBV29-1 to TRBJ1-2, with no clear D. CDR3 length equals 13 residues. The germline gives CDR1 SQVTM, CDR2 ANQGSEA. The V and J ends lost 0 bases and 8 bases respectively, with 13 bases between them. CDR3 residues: CSVEDPGSWGYTF. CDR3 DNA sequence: TGCAGCGTTGAAGATCCGGGATCGTGGGGCTACACCTTC.

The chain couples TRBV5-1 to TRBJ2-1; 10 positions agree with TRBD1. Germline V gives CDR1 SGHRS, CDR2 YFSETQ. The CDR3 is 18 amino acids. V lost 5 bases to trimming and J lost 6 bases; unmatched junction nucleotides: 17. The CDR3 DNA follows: TGCGCCAGCAGTCCGGGACAGGGGACCGATTTTCCACGCAATGAGCAGTTCTTC. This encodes CASSPGQGTDFPRNEQFF.

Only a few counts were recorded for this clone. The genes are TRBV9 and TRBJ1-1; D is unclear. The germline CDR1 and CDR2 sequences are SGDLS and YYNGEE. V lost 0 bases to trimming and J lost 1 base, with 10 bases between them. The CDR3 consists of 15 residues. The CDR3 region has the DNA TGTGCCAGCAGCGTAGGTCTGGAGGGGAACACTGAAGCTTTCTTT. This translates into CASSVGLEGNTEAFF.

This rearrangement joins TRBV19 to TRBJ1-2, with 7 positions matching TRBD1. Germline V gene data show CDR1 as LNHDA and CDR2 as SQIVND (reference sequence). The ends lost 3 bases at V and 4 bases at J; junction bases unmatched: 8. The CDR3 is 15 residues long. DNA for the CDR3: TGTGCCAGTAGTATTAACACAGGGGCAAGCTATGGCTACACCTTC. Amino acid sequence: CASSINTGASYGYTF.

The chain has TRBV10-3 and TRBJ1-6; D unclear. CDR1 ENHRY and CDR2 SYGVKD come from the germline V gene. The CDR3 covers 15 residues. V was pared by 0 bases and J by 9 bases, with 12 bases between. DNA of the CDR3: TGTGCCATCAGTGAGTCGAGGGTCGGCTCTTCACCCCTCCACTTT. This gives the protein CAISESRVGSSPLHF.

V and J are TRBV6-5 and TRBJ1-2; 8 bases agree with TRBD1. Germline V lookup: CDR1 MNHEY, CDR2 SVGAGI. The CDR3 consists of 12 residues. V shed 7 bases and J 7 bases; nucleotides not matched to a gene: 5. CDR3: CASTTGGSGYTF. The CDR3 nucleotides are TGTGCCAGCACTACAGGGGGGTCTGGCTACACCTTC.

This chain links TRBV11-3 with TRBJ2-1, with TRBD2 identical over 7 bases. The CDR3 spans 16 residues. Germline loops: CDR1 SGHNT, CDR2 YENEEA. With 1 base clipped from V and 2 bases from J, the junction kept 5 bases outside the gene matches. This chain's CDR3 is CASSLGGSRAYNEQFF. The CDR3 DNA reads TGTGCCAGCAGCTTAGGCGGGAGTCGGGCCTACAATGAGCAGTTCTTC.

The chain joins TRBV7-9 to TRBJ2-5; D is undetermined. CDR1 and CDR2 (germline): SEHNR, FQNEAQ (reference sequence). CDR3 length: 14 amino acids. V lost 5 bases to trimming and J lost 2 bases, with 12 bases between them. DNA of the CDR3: TGTGCCAGCAGCCATCCGGGTGGACAAGAGACCCAGTACTTC. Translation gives CASSHPGGQETQYF.

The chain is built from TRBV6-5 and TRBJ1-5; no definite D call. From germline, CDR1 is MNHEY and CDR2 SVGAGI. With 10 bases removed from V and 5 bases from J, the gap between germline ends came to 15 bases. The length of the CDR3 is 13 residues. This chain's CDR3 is CATGNGNYQPQHF. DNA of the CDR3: TGTGCCACGGGGAACGGGAATTATCAGCCCCAGCATTTT.

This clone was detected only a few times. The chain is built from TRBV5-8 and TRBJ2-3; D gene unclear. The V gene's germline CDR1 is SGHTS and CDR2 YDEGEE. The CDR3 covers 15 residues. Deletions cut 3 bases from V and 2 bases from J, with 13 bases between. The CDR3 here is CASSSRLGYTDTQYF. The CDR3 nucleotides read TGTGCCAGCAGCTCCCGTCTGGGCTACACAGATACGCAGTATTTT.

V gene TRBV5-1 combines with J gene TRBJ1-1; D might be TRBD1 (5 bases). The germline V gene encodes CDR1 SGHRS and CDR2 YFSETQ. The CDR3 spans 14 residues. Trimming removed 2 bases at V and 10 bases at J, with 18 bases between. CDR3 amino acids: CASSFGRGAEAAFF. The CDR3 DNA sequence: TGCGCCAGCAGCTTCGGGAGAGGGGCAGAGGCAGCTTTCTTT. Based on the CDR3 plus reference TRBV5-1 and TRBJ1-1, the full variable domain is KAGVTQTPRYLIKTRGQQVTLSCSPISGHRSVSWYQQTPGQGLQFLFEYFSETQRNKGNFPGRFSGRQFSNSRSEMNVSTLELGDSALYLCASSFGRGAEAAFFGQGTRLTVV.

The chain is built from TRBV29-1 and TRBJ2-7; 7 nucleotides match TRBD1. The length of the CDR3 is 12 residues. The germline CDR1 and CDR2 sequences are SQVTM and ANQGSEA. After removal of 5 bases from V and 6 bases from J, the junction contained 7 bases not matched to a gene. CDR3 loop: CSVRGQTAEQYF. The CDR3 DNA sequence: TGCAGCGTTAGGGGACAGACTGCCGAGCAGTACTTC.

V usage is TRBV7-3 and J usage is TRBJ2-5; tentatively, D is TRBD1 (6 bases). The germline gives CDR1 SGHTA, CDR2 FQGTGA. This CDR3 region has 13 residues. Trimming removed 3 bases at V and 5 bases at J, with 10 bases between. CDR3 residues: CASSFTGKETQYF. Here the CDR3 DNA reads TGTGCCAGCAGCTTTACAGGGAAGGAGACCCAGTACTTC.

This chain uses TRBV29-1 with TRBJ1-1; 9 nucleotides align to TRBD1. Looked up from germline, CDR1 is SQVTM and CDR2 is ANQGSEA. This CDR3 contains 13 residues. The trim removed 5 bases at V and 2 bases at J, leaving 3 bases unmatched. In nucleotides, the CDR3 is TGCAGCGTTTGTACAGGGGGCAACACTGAAGCTTTCTTT. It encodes CSVCTGGNTEAFF.

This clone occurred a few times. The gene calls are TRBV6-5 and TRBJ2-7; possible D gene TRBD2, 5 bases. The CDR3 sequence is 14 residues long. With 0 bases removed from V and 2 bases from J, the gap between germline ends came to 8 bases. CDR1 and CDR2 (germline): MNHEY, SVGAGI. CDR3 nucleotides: TGTGCCAGCAGTTACTCGCACGGGGCCTACGAGCAGTACTTC. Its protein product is CASSYSHGAYEQYF.

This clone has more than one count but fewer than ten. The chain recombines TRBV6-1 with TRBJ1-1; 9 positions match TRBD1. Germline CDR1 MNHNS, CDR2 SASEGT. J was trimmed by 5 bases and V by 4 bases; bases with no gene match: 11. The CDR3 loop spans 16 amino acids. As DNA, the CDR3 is TGTGCCAGCAGTGGGTTACAGGGGGCGAGGAGTACTGAAGCTTTCTTT. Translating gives CASSGLQGARSTEAFF.

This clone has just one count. The CDR3 protein is CASSQRVSVADGYEQYF. For the CDR3, the DNA is TGCGCCAGCAGCCAAAGAGTCTCAGTAGCGGACGGCTACGAGCAGTACTTC. The chain has TRBV4-1 and TRBJ2-7, with TRBD2 as a possible D gene (6 bases). V was clipped by 2 bases and J by 3 bases, with 20 bases between them. The CDR3 is 17 amino acids. CDR1 is MGHRA, CDR2 YSYEKL, per germline.

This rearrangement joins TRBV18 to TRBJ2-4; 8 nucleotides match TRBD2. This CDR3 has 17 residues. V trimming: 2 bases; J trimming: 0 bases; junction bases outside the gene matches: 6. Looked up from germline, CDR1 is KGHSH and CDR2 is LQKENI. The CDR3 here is CASSPFVSGGAKNIQYF. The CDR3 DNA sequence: TGTGCCAGCTCACCATTCGTCAGCGGGGGAGCCAAAAACATTCAGTACTTC.

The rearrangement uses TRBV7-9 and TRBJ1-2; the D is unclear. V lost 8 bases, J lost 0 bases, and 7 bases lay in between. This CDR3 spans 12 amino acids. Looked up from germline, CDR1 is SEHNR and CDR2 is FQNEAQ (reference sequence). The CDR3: CASGQSNYGYTF. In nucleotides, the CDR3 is TGTGCCAGCGGGCAATCTAACTATGGCTACACCTTC.

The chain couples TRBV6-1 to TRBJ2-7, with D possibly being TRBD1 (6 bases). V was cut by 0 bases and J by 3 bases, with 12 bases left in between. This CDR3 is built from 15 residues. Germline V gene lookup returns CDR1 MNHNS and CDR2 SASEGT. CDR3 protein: CASSEASTGSYEQYF. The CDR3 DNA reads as TGTGCCAGCAGTGAAGCCTCGACAGGAAGCTACGAGCAGTACTTC.